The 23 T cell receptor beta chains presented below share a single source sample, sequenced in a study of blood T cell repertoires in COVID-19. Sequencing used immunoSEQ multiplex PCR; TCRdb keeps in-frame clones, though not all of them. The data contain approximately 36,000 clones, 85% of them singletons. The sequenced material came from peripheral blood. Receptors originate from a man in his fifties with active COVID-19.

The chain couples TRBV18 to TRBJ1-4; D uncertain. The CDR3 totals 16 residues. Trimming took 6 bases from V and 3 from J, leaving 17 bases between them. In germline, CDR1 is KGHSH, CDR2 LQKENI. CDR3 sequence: CASSLVRQPANEKLFF. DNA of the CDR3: TGTGCCAGCTCCCTGGTGAGACAACCGGCTAATGAAAAACTGTTTTTT.

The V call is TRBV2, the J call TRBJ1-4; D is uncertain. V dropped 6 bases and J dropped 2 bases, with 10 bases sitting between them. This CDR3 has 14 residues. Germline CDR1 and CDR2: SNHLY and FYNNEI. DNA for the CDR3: TGTGCCAGCAGCGACACAAATACTAATGAAAAACTGTTTTTT. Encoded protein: CASSDTNTNEKLFF.

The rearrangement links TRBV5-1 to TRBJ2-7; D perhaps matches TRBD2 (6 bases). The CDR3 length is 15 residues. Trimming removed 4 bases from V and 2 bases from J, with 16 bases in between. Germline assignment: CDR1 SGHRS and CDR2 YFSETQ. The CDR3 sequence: CASSVWDWKTYEQYF. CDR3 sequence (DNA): TGCGCCAGCAGCGTCTGGGACTGGAAAACCTACGAGCAGTACTTC.

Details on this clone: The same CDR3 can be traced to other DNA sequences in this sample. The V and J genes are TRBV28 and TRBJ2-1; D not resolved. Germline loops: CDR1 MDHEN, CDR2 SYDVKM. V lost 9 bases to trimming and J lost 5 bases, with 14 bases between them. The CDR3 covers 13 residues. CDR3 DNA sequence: TGTGCCAGTAGCCCCGCCCTAGACAATGAGCAGTTCTTC. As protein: CASSPALDNEQFF. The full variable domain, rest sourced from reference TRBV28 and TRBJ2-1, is DVKVTQSSRYLVKRTGEKVFLECVQDMDHENMFWYRQDPGLGLRLIYFSYDVKMKEKGDIPEGYSVSREKKERFSLILESASTNQTSMYLCASSPALDNEQFFGPGTRLTVL.

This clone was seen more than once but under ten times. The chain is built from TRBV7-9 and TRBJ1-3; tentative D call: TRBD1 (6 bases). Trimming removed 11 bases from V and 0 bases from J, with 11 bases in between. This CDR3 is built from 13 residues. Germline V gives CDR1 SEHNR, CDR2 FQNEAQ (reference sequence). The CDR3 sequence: CAGRGNSGNTIYF. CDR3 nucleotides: TGTGCCGGAAGGGGGAACTCTGGAAACACCATATATTTT.

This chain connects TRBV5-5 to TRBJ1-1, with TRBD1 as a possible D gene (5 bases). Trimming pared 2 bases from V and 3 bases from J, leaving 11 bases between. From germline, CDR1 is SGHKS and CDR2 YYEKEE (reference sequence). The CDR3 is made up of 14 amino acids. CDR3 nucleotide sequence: TGTGCCAGCAGCTTACGACAGCCGTACACTGAAGCTTTCTTT. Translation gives CASSLRQPYTEAFF. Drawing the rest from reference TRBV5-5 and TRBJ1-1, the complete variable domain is DAGVTQSPTHLIKTRGQQVTLRCSPISGHKSVSWYQQVLGQGPQFIFQYYEKEERGRGNFPDRFSARQFPNYSSELNVNALLLGDSALYLCASSLRQPYTEAFFGQGTRLTVV.

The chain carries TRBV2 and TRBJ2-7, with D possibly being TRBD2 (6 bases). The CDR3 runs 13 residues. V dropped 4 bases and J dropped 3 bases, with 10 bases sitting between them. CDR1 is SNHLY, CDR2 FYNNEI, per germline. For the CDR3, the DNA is TGTGCCAGCAGTGTGGGCGGGAACTACGAGCAGTACTTC. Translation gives CASSVGGNYEQYF. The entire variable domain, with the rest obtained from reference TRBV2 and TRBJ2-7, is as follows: EPEVTQTPSHQVTQMGQEVILRCVPISNHLYFYWYRQILGQKVEFLVSFYNNEISEKSEIFDDQFSVERPDGSNFTLKIRSTKLEDSAMYFCASSVGGNYEQYFGPGTRLTVT.

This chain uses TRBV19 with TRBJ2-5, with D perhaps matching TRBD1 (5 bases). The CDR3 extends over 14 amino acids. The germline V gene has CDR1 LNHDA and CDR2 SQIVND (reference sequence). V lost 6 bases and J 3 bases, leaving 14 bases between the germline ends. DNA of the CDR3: TGTGCCAGTAGAAGGGGAACAGGAGAAGAGACCCAGTACTTC. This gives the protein CASRRGTGEETQYF.

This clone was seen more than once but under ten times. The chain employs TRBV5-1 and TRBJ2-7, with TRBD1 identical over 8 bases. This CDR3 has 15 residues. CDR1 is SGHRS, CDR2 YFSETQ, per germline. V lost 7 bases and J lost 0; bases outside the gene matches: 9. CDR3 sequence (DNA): TGCGCCAGCCGGGGCGGACAGGGTATCTCCTACGAGCAGTACTTC. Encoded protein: CASRGGQGISYEQYF. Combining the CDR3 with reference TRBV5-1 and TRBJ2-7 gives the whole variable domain KAGVTQTPRYLIKTRGQQVTLSCSPISGHRSVSWYQQTPGQGLQFLFEYFSETQRNKGNFPGRFSGRQFSNSRSEMNVSTLELGDSALYLCASRGGQGISYEQYFGPGTRLTVT.

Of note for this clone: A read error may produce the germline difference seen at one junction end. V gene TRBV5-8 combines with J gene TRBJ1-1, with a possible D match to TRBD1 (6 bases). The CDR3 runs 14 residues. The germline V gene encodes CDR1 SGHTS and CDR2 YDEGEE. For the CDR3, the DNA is TGTGCCAGCAGCTTGGACAGGGTGAAAACTGAAGCTTTCTTT. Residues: CASSLDRVKTEAFF.

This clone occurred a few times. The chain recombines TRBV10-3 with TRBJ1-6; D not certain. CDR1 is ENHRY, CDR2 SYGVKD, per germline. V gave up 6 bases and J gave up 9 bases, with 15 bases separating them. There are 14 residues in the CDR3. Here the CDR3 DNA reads TGTGCCATCAGCTCCGGGCCTGAGGGTTCACCCCTCCACTTT. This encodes CAISSGPEGSPLHF.

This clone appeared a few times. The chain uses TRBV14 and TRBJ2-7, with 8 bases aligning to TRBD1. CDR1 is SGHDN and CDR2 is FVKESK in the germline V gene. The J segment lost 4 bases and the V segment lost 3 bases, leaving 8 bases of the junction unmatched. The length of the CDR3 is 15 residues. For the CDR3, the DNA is TGTGCCAGCAGCCAGCTGACAGGGGTCAGTTACGAGCAGTACTTC. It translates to CASSQLTGVSYEQYF. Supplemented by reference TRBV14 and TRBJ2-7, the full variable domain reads EAGVTQFPSHSVIEKGQTVTLRCDPISGHDNLYWYRRVMGKEIKFLLHFVKESKQDESGMPNNRFLAERTGGTYSTLKVQPAELEDSGVYFCASSQLTGVSYEQYFGPGTRLTVT.

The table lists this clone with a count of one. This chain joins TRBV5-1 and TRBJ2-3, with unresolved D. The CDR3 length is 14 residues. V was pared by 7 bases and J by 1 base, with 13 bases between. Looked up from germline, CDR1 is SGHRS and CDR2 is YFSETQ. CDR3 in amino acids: CASATALGTDTQYF. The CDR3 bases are TGCGCCAGCGCAACAGCCTTGGGCACAGATACGCAGTATTTT.

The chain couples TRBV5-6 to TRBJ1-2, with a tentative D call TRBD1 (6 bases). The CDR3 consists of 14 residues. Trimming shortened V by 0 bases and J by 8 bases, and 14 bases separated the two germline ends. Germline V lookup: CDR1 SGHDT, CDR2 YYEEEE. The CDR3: CASSLGQVEWGYTF. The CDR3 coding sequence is TGTGCCAGCAGCTTGGGACAGGTGGAGTGGGGCTACACCTTC.

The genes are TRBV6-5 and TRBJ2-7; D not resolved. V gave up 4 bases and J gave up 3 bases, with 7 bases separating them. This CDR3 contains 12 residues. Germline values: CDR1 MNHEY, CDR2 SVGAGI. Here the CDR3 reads CASSFLGYEQYF. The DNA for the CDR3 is TGTGCCAGCAGTTTCCTAGGCTACGAGCAGTACTTC.

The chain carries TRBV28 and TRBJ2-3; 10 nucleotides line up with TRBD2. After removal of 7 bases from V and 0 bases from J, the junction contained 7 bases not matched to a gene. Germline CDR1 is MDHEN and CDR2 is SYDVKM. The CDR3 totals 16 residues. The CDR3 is CASTLIAGGSTDTQYF. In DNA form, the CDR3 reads TGTGCCAGCACCCTAATAGCGGGGGGAAGCACAGATACGCAGTATTTT.

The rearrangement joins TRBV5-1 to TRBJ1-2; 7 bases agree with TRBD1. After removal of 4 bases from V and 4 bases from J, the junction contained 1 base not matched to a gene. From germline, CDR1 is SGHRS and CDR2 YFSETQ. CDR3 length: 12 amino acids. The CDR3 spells CASSGDSYGYTF. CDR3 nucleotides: TGCGCCAGCAGCGGGGACAGCTATGGCTACACCTTC.

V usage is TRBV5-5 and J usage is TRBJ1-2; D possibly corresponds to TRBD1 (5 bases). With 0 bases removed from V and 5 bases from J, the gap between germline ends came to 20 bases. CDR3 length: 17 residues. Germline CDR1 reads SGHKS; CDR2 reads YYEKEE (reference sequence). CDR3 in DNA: TGTGCCAGCAGCTTGGAGGTACCCCCAAGGGGTTTTTATGGCTACACCTTC. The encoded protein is CASSLEVPPRGFYGYTF.

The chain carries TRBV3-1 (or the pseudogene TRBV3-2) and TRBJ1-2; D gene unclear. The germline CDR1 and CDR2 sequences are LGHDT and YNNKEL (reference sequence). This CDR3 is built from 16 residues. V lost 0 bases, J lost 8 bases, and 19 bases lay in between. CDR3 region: CASSQDSRKFRTGYTF. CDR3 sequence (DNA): TGTGCCAGCAGCCAAGATTCGCGGAAATTTCGTACGGGCTACACCTTC.

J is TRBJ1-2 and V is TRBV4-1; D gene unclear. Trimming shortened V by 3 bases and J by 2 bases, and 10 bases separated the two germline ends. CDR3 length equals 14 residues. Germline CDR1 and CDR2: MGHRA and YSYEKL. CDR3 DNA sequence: TGCGCCAGCAGCCATTCACAAGTCAACTATGGCTACACCTTC. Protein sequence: CASSHSQVNYGYTF.

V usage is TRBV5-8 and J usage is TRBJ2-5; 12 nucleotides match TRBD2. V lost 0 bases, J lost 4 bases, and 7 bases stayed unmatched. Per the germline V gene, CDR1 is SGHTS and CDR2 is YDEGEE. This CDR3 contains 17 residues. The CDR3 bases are TGTGCCAGCAGCTTGGTTACTAGCGGGGGGCGGGGAGAGACCCAGTACTTC. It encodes CASSLVTSGGRGETQYF.

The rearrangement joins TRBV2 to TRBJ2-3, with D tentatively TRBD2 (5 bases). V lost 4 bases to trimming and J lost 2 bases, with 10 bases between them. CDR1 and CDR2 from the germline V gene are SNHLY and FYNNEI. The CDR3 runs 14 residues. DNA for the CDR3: TGTGCCAGCAGTGCCGACGGGGTCACAGATACGCAGTATTTT. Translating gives CASSADGVTDTQYF.

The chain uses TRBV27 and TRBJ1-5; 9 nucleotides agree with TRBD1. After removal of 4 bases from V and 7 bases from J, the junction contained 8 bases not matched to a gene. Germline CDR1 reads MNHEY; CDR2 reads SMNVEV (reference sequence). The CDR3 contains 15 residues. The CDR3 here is CASSSIGTGRQPQHF. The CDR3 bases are TGTGCCAGCAGTTCAATCGGGACAGGGAGGCAGCCCCAGCATTTT.